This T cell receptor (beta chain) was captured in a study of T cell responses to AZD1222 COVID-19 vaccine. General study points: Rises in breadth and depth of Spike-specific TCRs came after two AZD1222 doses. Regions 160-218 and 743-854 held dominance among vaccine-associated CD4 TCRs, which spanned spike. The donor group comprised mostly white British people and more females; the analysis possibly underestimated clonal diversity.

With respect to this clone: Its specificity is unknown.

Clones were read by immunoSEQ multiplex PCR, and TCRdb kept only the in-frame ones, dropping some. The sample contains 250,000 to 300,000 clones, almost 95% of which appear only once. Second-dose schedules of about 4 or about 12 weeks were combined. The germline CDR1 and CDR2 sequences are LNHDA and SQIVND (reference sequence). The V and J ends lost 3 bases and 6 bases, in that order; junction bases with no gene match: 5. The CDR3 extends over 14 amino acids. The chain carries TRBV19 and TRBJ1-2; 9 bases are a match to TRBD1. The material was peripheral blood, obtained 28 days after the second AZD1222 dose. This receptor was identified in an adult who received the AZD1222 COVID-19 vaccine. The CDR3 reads CASSIGRTGDGYTF. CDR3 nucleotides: TGTGCCAGTAGTATCGGAAGGACAGGGGATGGCTACACCTTC. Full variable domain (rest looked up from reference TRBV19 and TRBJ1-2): DGGITQSPKYLFRKEGQNVTLSCEQNLNHDAMYWYRQDPGQGLRLIYYSQIVNDFQKGDIAEGYSVSREKKESFPLTVTSAQKNPTAFYLCASSIGRTGDGYTFGSGTRLTVV.